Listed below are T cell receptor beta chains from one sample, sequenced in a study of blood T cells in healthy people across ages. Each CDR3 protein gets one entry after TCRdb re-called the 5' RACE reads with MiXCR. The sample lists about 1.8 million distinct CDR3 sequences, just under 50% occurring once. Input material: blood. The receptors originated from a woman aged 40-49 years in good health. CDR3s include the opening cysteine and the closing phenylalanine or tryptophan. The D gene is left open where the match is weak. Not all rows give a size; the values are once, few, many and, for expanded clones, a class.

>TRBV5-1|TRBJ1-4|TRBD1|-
TGCGCCAGCAGCTTCGACAGGGCAGGGAGAACTAATGAAAAACTGTTTTTT
CASSFDRAGRTNEKLFF
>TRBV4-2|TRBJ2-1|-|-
TGTGCCAGCAGCCAAGAAGCTTTTGAGACCCAGTTCTTC
CASSQEAFETQFF
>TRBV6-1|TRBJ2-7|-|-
TGTGCCAGCAGTCCCCTGGGCGGCCCTTACGAGCAGTACTTC
CASSPLGGPYEQYF
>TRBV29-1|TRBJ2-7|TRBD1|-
TGCAGCGTTGCGTGGGACAGTGCTACCTACGAGCAGTACTTC
CSVAWDSATYEQYF
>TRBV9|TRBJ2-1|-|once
TGTGCCAGCAGCGTGGGGGGCAGGAACAATGAGCAGTTCTTC
CASSVGGRNNEQFF
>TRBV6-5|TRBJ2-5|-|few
TGTGCCAGCAGTAACAGGGCGGAGACCCAGTACTTC
CASSNRAETQYF
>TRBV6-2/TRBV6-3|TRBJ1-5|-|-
TGTGCCAGCATTGGCGGGGGTCTGAATCAGCCCCAGCATTTT
CASIGGGLNQPQHF
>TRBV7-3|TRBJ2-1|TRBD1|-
TGTGCCAGCAGCCCCCAAGTCTGGACAGGGACCAATGAGCAGTTCTTC
CASSPQVWTGTNEQFF
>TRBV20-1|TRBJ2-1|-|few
TGCAGTTCGGGAGCCCGCTCCTACAATGAGCAGTTCTTC
CSSGARSYNEQFF
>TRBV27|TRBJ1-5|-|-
TGTGCCAGCAGCTATCCTCAGGGGAATAGCAATCAGCCCCAGCATTTT
CASSYPQGNSNQPQHF
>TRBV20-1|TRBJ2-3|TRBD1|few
TGCAGTGCCACAGACAGGGAAGGGACAGATACGCAGTATTTT
CSATDREGTDTQYF
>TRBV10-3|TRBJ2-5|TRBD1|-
TGTGCCATCAGTCAGGGGGAATCGGGGGAGACCCAGTACTTC
CAISQGESGETQYF
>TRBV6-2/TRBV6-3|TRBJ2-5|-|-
TGTGCCAGCAGCCCTCTCGTGGGGGCGGGGACCCAGTACTTC
CASSPLVGAGTQYF
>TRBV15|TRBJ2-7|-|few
TGTGCCACCAGTGCTGGACGCGGCAACGAGCAGTACTTC
CATSAGRGNEQYF
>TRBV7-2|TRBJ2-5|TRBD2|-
TGTGCCGGCAGCTTAAGGCGGGAGGCAGGTGGGACCCAGTACTTC
CAGSLRREAGGTQYF
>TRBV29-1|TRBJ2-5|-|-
TGCAGCGTTGAAGAGCAGCTAGAGACCCAGTACTTC
CSVEEQLETQYF
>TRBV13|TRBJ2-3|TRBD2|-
TGTGCCAGCAGCTTAGCCGGACTAGCGGACACAGATACGCAGTATTTT
CASSLAGLADTDTQYF
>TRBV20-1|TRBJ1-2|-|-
TGCAGTGCTAGAGTGGGGGAGGCGGGCTACACCTTC
CSARVGEAGYTF
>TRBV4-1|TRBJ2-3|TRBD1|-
TGCGCCAGCAGCCACCAGACAGGGCAGCGCACAGATACGCAGTATTTT
CASSHQTGQRTDTQYF
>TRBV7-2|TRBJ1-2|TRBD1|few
TGTGCCAGCAGCCCCCGCCCGGGACAGGGCGAGGGCTATGGCTACACCTTC
CASSPRPGQGEGYGYTF
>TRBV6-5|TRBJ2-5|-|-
TGTGCCAGCAGAGACGCCCCATACCAAGAGACCCAGTACTTC
CASRDAPYQETQYF
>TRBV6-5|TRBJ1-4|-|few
TGTGCCAGCAGTTACGAGGGGGGTGGCGAAAAACTGTTTTTT
CASSYEGGGEKLFF
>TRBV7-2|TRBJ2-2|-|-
TGTGCCAGCAGCCCTAGGTCCAGGGCGAACACCGGGGAGCTGTTTTTT
CASSPRSRANTGELFF
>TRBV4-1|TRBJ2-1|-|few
TGCGCCAGCAGCCGACAGGAAACTTACAATGAGCAGTTCTTC
CASSRQETYNEQFF
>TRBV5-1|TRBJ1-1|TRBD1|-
TGCGCCAGCAGCCCTTACACAGGGGGCCGGGACACTGAAGCTTTCTTT
CASSPYTGGRDTEAFF
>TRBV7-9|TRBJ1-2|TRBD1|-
TGTGCCAGCAGCTTGGCCCTGACAGGGATTAACTATGGCTACACCTTC
CASSLALTGINYGYTF
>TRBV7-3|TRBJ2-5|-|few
TGTGCCAGCAGCTTAACGAGGGCAGTCCAAGAGACCCAGTACTTC
CASSLTRAVQETQYF
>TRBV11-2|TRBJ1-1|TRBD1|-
TGTGCCAGCAGCTCCTCCCTAGGGACAGCGAACACTGAAGCTTTCTTT
CASSSSLGTANTEAFF
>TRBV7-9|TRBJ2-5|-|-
TGTGCCAGCAGCTTAGGTTCAGGGGGGATTCAAGAGACCCAGTACTTC
CASSLGSGGIQETQYF
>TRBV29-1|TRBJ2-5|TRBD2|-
TGCAGCGTTCAAGGTGGCGAGCGGGGGTTTGAGCAAGAGACCCAGTACTTC
CSVQGGERGFEQETQYF
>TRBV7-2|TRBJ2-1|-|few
TGTGCCAGCAGCTTAGACGGGGGGCGGATTCGACAGTTCTTC
CASSLDGGRIRQFF
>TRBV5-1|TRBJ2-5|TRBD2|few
TGCGCCAGCAGCCAAAGCACTAGCGACCAAGAGACCCAGTACTTC
CASSQSTSDQETQYF
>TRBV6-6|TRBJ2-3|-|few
TGTGCCAGCAGTTACGGTGTCGGGACTGGAAGTTCAGATACGCAGTATTTT
CASSYGVGTGSSDTQYF
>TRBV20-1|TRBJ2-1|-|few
TGCAGTGCTAGGACAGTGTACAATGAGCAGTTCTTC
CSARTVYNEQFF
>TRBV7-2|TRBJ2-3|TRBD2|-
TGTGCCAGCAGCCGATTAGCGGGGGGGCCGACTGGCACAGATACGCAGTATTTT
CASSRLAGGPTGTDTQYF
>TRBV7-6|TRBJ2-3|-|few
TGTGCCAGCAGCGTAAGGGAGACAGATACGCAGTATTTT
CASSVRETDTQYF
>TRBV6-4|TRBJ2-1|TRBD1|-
TGTGCCAGCAGTGACTTTGCAGGGGGCTCCCATCCCAATGAGCAGTTCTTC
CASSDFAGGSHPNEQFF
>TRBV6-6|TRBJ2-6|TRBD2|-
TGTGCCAGCAGTCCCATGGGGGGGTTCGGTGGGGCCAACGTCCTGACTTTC
CASSPMGGFGGANVLTF
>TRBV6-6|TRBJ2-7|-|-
TGTGCCAGCAGTGCAGTTACACGATACGAGCAGTACTTC
CASSAVTRYEQYF
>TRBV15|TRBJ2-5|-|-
TGTGCCACCAGCAGGGCCCTGGGGGCTCAAGAGACCCAGTACTTC
CATSRALGAQETQYF
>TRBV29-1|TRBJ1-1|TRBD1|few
TGCAGCTCCCGGGACAGGGGGCGCGGGAGGACTGAAGCTTTCTTT
CSSRDRGRGRTEAFF
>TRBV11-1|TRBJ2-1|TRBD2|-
TGTGCCACCCGGGGGGGGGCCAACAATGAGCAGTTCTTC
CATRGGANNEQFF
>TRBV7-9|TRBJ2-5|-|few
TGTGCCAGCAGCCGCCGGGACACCCGTCAAGAGACCCAGTACTTC
CASSRRDTRQETQYF
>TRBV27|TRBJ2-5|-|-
TGTGCCAGCAGAAGCAGACTAGGAGGAGAGACCCAGTACTTC
CASRSRLGGETQYF
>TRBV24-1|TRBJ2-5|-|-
TGTGCCACCAGTGATTCCAGAAAAGAGACCCAGTACTTC
CATSDSRKETQYF
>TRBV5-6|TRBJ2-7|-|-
TGTGCCAGCAGCTTAGCGGCCACAGGGTACTACGAGCAGTACTTC
CASSLAATGYYEQYF
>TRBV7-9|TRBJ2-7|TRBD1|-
TGTGCCAGCAGCTCCCGGACAGGGAAGGAATCGGACGAGCAGTACTTC
CASSSRTGKESDEQYF
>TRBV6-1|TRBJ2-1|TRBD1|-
TGTGCCAGCAGCTCCCTAAGGACAGGGGTTGACTACAATGAGCAGTTCTTC
CASSSLRTGVDYNEQFF
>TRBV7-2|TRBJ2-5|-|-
TGTGCCAGCAGCTTAGGTTCCGCCCCAGACGCTGGAGAGACCCAGTACTTC
CASSLGSAPDAGETQYF
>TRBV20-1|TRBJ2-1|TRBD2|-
TGCAGTGCTAAAGGCAGTCGGACTAGGGGTTTGGAGAGGCAGTTCTTC
CSAKGSRTRGLERQFF
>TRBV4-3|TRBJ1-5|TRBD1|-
TGCGCCAGCAGCCAACAATACAGGGGATCCAATCAGCCCCAGCATTTT
CASSQQYRGSNQPQHF
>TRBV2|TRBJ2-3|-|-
TGTGCCAGCAGGTCCACGAGTTCAGATACGCAGTATTTT
CASRSTSSDTQYF
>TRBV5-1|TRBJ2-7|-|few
TGCGCCAGCAGCCCACTGACAGCAAGGTCCTTCTACGAGCAGTACTTC
CASSPLTARSFYEQYF
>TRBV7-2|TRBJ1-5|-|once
TGTGCCAGCAGCTTAGCGACAGGTCTGAGCAATCAGCCCCAGCATTTT
CASSLATGLSNQPQHF